One T cell receptor (beta chain) is described in this entry. Using immunoSEQ multiplex PCR, the repertoire was profiled, and TCRdb retains in-frame clones only, with some absent. The sample lists about 690,000 clones; around 90% were seen once. The sample is drawn from a study of shared clonotypes between healthy human individuals. CD8 memory was a combination that joined CD45RO+ cells with CCR7-negative CD45RA+ TemRA cells. V was pared by 6 bases and J by 0 bases, with 10 bases of the junction left unmatched. The CDR3 loop spans 19 amino acids. Germline CDR1 is SEHNR and CDR2 is FQNEAQ (reference sequence).

V usage is TRBV7-9 and J usage is TRBJ2-2; 13 nucleotides line up with TRBD2. The sequencing sample was made of memory CD8+ T cells from PBMCs. Subset given: CD45RO+ cells pooled with CCR7-negative TemRA cells. The sequence was collected from a man between 18 and 29 years old in good health. Some clones in this sample may be carry-over from other donors' samples. CDR3 residues: CASSSGTSGTDANTGELFF. CDR3 nucleotides: TGTGCCAGCAGTTCCGGGACTAGCGGGACAGACGCGAACACCGGGGAGCTGTTTTTT.